The present entry profiles one T cell receptor beta chain with its context. Its antigen remains undetermined. One base away there is no much larger clone; base qualities are not given. This specimen comes from a study of blood T cell repertoires in COVID-19 (TCRdb year 2020). Regarding the complete study: Samples from collaborators originated in the United States, Italy and Spain and spanned both the acute and convalescent phases of COVID-19. The prospective study material was composed of cDNA or gDNA derived from T cells, B-cell-depleted T cells, or PBMCs. Subjects who had been exposed to COVID-19, were actively infected with it, or had recovered from it provided the deeply sampled blood TCRbeta repertoires that made up the dataset. The repertoires were released in a freely available public database meant as a resource for research on the immune response to SARS-CoV-2. The samples were drawn from two sources: the first 160 participants of the ongoing ImmuneRACE study, and 1,200 or so subjects contributed by 6 global collaborators. Nearly every sample came with metadata listing a de-identified subject ID, COVID-19 status, age in years and sex. Where HLA class I and class II types were available, the types were taken from metadata supplied by the sample provider, not from assay-based typing. What the work shows at the level of the full study, not this receptor alone: Clinical and demographic metadata were provided uncurated, with the amount varying by source and participant.

The immunoSEQ Assay, a bias-controlled multiplex PCR, was used to amplify TCRbeta CDR3 regions from genomic DNA. The authors processed their data as follows. The number of nucleated cells in each sample was estimated by amplification of reference gene primers within the assay. Sequence reads were collapsed and filtered to measure the absolute abundance of every unique TCRbeta CDR3 rearrangement. For each sample, productive Simpson clonality was calculated by taking the square root of Simpson's diversity index across productive rearrangements. The source is immuneACCESS, and TCRdb retained only in-frame sequences with V and J called. Part of the clones is not carried over; for the studies checked, unresolved V genes explain less than half of this, and the remainder is unexplained. D and trimming come from the DNA, and the V and J calls and clone size come from that table. In all, the sample holds some 340,000 clones, and roughly 86% of those were seen once. The ten largest clonotypes hold over 4% of the sample.

CDR1 is given as SNHLY and CDR2 as FYNNEI, both from the germline V gene. The CDR3 starts with the cysteine, ends with the phenylalanine, and has 13 residues. The entry retains the CDR3 DNA only, 39 bases that are in frame from base 1. V is cut back by 5 bases and J by 7 bases, with 6 bases in the junction unmatched. Participants in the prospective study were aged roughly 18 to 95 years, lived in about two dozen United States geographic areas, and enrolled through a virtual design. In the prospective study, cohorts were assigned on the basis of participant-reported clinical history obtained from a screening survey and a study questionnaire. Recovered participants in ImmuneRACE Cohort 3 were defined as having two consecutive negative NP/OP PCR tests, clearance from a healthcare professional, or resolution of symptoms. In the prospective study, mobile phlebotomists collected whole blood, serum and a nasopharyngeal or oropharyngeal swab from each participant. Participants in the prospective study had the option to provide additional blood draws and questionnaires over a roughly two-month period. Before DNA extraction, blood samples from the prospective study were shipped at room temperature or frozen.

This receptor chain uses TRBV2 and TRBJ2-5, and 8 junction bases match TRBD1. This receptor was obtained from a young woman who had recovered from COVID-19. Sequencing was carried out using PBMCs or T cells enriched from blood (not recorded which). The CDR3 protein: CASSLTGATTQYF. The nucleotide sequence reads as follows: TGTGCCAGCAGTTTGACAGGGGCCACGACCCAGTACTTC.